This TCR beta chain was observed in a study of cytomegalovirus exposure and HLA in healthy donors. With respect to this clone: Its antigen remains unknown.

Whole-study findings and limits: Most TCR sequences proved rare, with some public TCRs found in many donors. CMV antigen specificity was confirmed in vitro for a few CMV-associated chains. Some TCR beta chains (roughly 150 of them) were listed as cytomegalovirus-associated.

The length of the CDR3 is 16 residues. The V and J ends lost 2 bases and 0 bases respectively, with 13 bases between them. From germline, CDR1 is MNHEY and CDR2 SMNVEV (reference sequence). TCRdb keeps only in-frame clones here, not all; method: immunoSEQ multiplex PCR. The table has 100,000 to 150,000 clones, under 90% seen once. Input material: PBMCs. This receptor was identified in a man aged 25-45 years in good health and CMV-seronegative. The rearrangement links TRBV27 to TRBJ1-2; D uncertain. Here the CDR3 reads CASSLRPYSANYGYTF. The CDR3 nucleotides read TGTGCCAGCAGTTTACGTCCCTATTCGGCTAACTATGGCTACACCTTC.